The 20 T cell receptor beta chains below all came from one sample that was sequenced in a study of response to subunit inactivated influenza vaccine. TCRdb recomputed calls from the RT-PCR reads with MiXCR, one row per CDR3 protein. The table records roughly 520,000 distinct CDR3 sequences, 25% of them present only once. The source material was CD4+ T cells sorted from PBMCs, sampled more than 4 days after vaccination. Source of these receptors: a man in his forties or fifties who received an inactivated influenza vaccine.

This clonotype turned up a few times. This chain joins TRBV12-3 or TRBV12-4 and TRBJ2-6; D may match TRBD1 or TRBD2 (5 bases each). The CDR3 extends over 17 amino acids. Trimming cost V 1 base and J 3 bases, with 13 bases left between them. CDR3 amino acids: CASSLGGRRFGANVLTF. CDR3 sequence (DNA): TGTGCCAGCAGTTTAGGGGGCCGGAGGTTTGGGGCCAACGTCCTGACTTTC.

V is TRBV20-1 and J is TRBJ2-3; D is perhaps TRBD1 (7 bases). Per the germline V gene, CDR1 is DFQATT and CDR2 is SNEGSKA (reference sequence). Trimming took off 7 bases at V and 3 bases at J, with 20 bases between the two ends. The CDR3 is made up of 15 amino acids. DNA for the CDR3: TGCAGTGTCGGCCGGACAGGCGGGGATACAGATACGCAGTATTTT. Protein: CSVGRTGGDTDTQYF.

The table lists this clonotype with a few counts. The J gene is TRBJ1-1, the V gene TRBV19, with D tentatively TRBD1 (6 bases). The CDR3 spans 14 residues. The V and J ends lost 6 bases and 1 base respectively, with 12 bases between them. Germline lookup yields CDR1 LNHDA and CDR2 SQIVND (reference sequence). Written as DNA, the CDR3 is TGTGCCAGTAGGCCAGGGGACCAGAACACTGAAGCTTTCTTT. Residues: CASRPGDQNTEAFF.

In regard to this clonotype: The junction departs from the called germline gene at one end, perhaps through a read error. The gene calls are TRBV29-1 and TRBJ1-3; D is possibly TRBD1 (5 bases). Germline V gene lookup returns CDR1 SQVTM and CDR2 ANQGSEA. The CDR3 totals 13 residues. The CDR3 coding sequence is TGCAGCGGTTTAGAGGGACCTGGGAACACCATATATTTT. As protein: CSGLEGPGNTIYF.

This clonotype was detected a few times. The CDR3 region is CATSALAREQYF. CDR3 coding DNA: TGTGCAACCTCCGCACTAGCGAGGGAGCAGTACTTC. The chain recombines TRBV28 with TRBJ2-7; 7 nucleotides agree with TRBD2. The germline V gene has CDR1 MDHEN and CDR2 SYDVKM. CDR3 length: 12 amino acids.

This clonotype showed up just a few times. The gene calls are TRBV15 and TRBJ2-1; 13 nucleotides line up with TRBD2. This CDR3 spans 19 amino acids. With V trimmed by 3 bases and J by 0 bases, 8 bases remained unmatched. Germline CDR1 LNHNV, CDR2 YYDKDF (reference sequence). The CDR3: CATSSAPGLAGHSYNEQFF. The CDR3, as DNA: TGTGCCACCAGCAGCGCCCCGGGACTAGCGGGACACTCCTACAATGAGCAGTTCTTC. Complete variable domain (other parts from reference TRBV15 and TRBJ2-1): DAMVIQNPRYQVTQFGKPVTLSCSQTLNHNVMYWYQQKSSQAPKLLFHYYDKDFNNEADTPDNFQSRRPNTSFCFLDIRSPGLGDTAMYLCATSSAPGLAGHSYNEQFFGPGTRLTVL.

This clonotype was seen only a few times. CDR3 sequence reads: CASSSTRSQGPEFF. CDR3 DNA: TGTGCCAGCAGTTCCACTCGATCACAGGGGCCAGAGTTCTTC. The rearrangement links TRBV6-5 to TRBJ2-1; 7 bases are shared with TRBD1. The CDR3 totals 14 residues. Germline CDR1 MNHEY, CDR2 SVGAGI. V shed 4 bases and J 14 bases; nucleotides not matched to a gene: 14.

The CDR3 loop reads CASRTRTDNQPQHF. DNA for the CDR3: TGTGCCAGCAGAACAAGGACAGACAATCAGCCCCAGCATTTT. The genes are TRBV28 and TRBJ1-5; D possibly corresponds to TRBD1 (6 bases). The CDR3 is made up of 14 amino acids. Trimming took off 6 bases at V and 3 bases at J, with 12 bases between the two ends. CDR1 and CDR2 from the germline V gene are MDHEN and SYDVKM.

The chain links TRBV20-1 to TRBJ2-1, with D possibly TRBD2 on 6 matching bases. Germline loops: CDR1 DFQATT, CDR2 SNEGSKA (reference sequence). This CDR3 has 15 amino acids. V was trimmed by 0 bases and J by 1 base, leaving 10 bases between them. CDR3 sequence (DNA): TGCAGTGCTAGAGATGGAGGGAGATCCTACAATGAGCAGTTCTTC. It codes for CSARDGGRSYNEQFF.

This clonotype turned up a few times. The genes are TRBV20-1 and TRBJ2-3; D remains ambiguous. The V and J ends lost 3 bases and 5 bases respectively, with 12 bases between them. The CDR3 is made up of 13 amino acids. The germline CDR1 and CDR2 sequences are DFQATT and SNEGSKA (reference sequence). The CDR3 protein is CSARKPLGDTQYF. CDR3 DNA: TGCAGTGCTAGGAAACCCCTTGGAGATACGCAGTATTTT.

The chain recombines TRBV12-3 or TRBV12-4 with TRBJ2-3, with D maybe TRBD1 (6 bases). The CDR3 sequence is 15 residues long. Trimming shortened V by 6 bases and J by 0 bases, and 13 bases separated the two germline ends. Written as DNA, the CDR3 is TGTGCCAGCAGATGGACAGTCAGTAGCACAGATACGCAGTATTTT. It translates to CASRWTVSSTDTQYF.

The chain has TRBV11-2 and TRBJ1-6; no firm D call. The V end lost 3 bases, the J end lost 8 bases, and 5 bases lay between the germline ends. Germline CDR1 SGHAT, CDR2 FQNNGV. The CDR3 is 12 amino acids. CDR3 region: CASSFRDSPLHF. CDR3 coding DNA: TGTGCCAGCAGCTTTAGGGATTCACCCCTCCACTTT.

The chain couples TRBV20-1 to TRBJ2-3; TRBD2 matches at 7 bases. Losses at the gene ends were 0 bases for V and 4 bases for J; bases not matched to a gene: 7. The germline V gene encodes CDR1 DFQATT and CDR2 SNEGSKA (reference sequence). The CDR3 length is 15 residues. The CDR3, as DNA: TGCAGTGCTAGAGATTACCAGCGGGATCCAGATACGCAGTATTTT. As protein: CSARDYQRDPDTQYF.

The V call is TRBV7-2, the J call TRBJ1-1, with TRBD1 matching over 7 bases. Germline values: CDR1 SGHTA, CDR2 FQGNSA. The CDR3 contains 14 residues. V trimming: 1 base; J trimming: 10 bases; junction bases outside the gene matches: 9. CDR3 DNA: TGTGCCAGCAGCTTAGTAGGGAGGACAGGTGGAGCTTTCTTT. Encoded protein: CASSLVGRTGGAFF.

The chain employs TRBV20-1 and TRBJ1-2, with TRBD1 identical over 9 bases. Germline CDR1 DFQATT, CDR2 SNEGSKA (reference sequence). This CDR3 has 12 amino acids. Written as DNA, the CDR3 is TGCAGAGGGACAGGGTCGGCCTATGGCTACACCTTC. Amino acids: CRGTGSAYGYTF.

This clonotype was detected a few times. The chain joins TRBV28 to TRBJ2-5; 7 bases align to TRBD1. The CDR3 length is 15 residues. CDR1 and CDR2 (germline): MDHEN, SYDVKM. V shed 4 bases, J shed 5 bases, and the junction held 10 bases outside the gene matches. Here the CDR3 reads CASSSARQGGETQYF. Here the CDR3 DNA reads TGTGCCAGCAGTTCCGCGAGACAGGGCGGGGAGACCCAGTACTTC. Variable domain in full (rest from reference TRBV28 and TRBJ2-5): DVKVTQSSRYLVKRTGEKVFLECVQDMDHENMFWYRQDPGLGLRLIYFSYDVKMKEKGDIPEGYSVSREKKERFSLILESASTNQTSMYLCASSSARQGGETQYFGPGTRLLVL.

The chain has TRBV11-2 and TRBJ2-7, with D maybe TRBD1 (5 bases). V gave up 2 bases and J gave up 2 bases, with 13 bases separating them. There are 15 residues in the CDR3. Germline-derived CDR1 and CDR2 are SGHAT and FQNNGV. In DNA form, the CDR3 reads TGTGCCAGCAGCTTAAGTGGCAGGGCCCCCTACGAGCAGTACTTC. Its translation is CASSLSGRAPYEQYF.

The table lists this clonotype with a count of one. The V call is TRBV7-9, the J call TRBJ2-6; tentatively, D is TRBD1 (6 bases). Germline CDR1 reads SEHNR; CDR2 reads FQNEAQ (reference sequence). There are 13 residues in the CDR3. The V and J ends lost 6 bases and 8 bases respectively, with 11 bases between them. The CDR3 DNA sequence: TGTGCCAGCAGTCCACAGGGAACCAACGTCCTGACTTTC. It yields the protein CASSPQGTNVLTF.

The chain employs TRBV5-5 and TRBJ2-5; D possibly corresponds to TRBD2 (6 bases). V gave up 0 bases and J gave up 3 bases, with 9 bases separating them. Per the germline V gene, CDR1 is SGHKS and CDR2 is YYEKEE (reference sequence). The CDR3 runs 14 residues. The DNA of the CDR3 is TGTGCCAGCAGCTTGGTGGGGGGAGAAGAGACCCAGTACTTC. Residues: CASSLVGGEETQYF.

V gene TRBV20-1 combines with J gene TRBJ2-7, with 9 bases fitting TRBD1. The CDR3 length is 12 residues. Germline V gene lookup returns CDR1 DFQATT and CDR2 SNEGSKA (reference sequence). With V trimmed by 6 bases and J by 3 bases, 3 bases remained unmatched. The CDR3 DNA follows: TGCAGTGCCGGGACAGGGTACTACGAGCAGTACTTC. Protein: CSAGTGYYEQYF.